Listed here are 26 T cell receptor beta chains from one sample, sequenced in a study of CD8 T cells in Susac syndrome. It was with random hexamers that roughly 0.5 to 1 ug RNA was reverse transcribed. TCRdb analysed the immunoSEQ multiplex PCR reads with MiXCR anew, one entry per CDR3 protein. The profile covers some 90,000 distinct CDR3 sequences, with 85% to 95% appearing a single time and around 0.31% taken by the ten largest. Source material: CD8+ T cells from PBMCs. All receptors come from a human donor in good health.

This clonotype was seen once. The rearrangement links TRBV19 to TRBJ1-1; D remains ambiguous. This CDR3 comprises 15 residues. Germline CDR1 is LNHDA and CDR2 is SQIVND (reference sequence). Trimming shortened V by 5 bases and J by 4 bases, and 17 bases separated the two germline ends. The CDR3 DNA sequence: TGTGCCAGTAGTTTCCTTAGGAGTCTACGCACTGAAGCTTTCTTT. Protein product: CASSFLRSLRTEAFF. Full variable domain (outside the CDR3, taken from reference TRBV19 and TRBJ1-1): DGGITQSPKYLFRKEGQNVTLSCEQNLNHDAMYWYRQDPGQGLRLIYYSQIVNDFQKGDIAEGYSVSREKKESFPLTVTSAQKNPTAFYLCASSFLRSLRTEAFFGQGTRLTVV.

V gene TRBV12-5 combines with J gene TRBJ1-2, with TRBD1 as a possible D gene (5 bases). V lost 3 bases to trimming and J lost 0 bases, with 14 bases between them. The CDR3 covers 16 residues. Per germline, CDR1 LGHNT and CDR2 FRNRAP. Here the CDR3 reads CASGFHTGPPNYGYTF. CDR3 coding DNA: TGTGCTAGTGGTTTCCATACAGGACCCCCTAACTATGGCTACACCTTC.

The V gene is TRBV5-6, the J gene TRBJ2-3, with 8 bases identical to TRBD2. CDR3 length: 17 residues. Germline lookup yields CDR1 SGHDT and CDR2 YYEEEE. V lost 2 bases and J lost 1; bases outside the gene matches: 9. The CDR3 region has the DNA TGTGCCAGCAGCTTCGGTAGCGGGGCTACTCGCACAGATACGCAGTATTTT. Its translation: CASSFGSGATRTDTQYF.

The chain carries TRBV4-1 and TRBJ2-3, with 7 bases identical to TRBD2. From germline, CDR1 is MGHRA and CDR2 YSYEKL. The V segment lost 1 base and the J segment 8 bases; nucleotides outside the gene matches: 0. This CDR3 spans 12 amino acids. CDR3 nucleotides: TGCGCCAGCAGCCAAGGGGGGGGTACGCAGTATTTT. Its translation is CASSQGGGTQYF.

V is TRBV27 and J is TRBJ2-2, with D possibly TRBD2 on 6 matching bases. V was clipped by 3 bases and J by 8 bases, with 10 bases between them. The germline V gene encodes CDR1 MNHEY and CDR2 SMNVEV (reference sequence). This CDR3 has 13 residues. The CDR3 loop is CASSFSAGGELFF. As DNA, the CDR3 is TGTGCCAGCAGTTTTTCGGCGGGGGGGGAGCTGTTTTTT.

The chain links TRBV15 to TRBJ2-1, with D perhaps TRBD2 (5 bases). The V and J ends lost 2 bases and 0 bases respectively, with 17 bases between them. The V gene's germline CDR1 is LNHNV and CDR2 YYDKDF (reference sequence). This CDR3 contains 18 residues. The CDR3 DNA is TGTGCCACCAGCAGAACCGCCCCAGGAGACTACTCCTACAATGAGCAGTTCTTC. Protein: CATSRTAPGDYSYNEQFF.

The CDR3 DNA follows: TGTGCCAGCAGCCCTAGCGGGGGGTACACAGATACGCAGTATTTT. Its protein is CASSPSGGYTDTQYF. The chain combines TRBV7-3 with TRBJ2-3; 11 bases are shared with TRBD2. The trim removed 5 bases at V and 2 bases at J, leaving 3 bases unmatched. Germline CDR1 SGHTA, CDR2 FQGTGA. The CDR3 has 15 amino acids.

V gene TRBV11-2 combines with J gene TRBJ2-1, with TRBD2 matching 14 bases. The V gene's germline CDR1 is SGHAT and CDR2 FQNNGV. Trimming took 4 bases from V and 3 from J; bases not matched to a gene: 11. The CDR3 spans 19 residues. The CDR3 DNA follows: TGTGCCAGCAGCTCCTCGGGACTAGCGGGGGATTACATCTACAATGAGCAGTTCTTC. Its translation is CASSSSGLAGDYIYNEQFF.

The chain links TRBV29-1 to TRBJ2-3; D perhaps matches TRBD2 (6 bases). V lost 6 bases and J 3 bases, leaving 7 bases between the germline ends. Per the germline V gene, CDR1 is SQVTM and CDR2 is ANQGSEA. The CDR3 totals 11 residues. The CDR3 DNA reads TGCAGCGTCGGAGGGACAGATACGCAGTATTTT. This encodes CSVGGTDTQYF.

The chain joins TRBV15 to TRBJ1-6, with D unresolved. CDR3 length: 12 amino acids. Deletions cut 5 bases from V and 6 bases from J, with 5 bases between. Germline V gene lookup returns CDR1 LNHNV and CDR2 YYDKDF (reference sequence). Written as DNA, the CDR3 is TGTGCCACCAGCGCTACTAATTCACCCCTCCACTTT. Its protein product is CATSATNSPLHF.

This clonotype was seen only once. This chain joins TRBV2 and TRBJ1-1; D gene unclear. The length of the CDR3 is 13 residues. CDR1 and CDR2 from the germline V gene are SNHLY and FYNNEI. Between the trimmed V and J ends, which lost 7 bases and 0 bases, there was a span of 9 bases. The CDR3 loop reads CASTYSLNTEAFF. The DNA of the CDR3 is TGTGCCAGCACTTACAGCCTGAACACTGAAGCTTTCTTT.

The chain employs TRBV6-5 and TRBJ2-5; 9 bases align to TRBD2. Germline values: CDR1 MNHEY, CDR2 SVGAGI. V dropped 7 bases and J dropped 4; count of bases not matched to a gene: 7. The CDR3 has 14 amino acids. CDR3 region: CASTGGAGGETQYF. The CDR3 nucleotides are TGTGCCAGCACGGGGGGAGCGGGGGGAGAGACCCAGTACTTC.

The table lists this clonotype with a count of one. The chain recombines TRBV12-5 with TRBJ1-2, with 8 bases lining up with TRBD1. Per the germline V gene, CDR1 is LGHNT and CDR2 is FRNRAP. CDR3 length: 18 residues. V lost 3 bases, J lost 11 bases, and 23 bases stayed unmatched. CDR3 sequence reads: CASGFSTGTGVGVGGYTF. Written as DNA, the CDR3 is TGTGCTAGTGGTTTTTCTACCGGGACAGGAGTCGGAGTTGGGGGGTACACCTTC.

CDR3 in DNA: TGTGCCAACTTACAGGGGAACACCGGGGAGCTGTTTTTT. Its protein product is CANLQGNTGELFF. The chain couples TRBV7-2 to TRBJ2-2, with D perhaps matching TRBD1 (6 bases). The germline CDR1 and CDR2 sequences are SGHTA and FQGNSA. The ends were cut back, 10 bases at V and 1 base at J, with 10 bases in the middle. The CDR3 has 13 residues.

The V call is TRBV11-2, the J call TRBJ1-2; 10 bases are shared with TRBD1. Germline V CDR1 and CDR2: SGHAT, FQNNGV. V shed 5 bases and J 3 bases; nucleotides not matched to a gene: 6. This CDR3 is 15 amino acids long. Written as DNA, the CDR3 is TGTGCCAGCAGCCGAAGTGGGACAGGGGACTATGGCTACACCTTC. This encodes CASSRSGTGDYGYTF. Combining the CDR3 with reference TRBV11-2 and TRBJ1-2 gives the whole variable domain EAGVAQSPRYKIIEKRQSVAFWCNPISGHATLYWYQQILGQGPKLLIQFQNNGVVDDSQLPKDRFSAERLKGVDSTLKIQPAKLEDSAVYLCASSRSGTGDYGYTFGSGTRLTVV.

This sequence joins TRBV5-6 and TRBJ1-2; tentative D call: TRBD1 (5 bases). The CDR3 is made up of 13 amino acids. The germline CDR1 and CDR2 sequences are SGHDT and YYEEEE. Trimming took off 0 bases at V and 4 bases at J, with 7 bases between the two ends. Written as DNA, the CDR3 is TGTGCCAGCAGCTTGGGACAGTCCTATGGCTACACCTTC. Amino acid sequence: CASSLGQSYGYTF.

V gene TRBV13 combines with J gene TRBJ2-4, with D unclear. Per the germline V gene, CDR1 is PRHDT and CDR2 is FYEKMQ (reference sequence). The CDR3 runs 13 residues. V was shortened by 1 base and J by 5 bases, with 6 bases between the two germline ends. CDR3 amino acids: CASSLEVQNIQYF. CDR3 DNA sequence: TGTGCCAGCAGCTTAGAAGTCCAAAACATTCAGTACTTC.

CDR3 nucleotides: TGTGCCAGCAGTCCTTCAGGGGAGGCGCCTGAAGCTTTCTTT. Protein sequence: CASSPSGEAPEAFF. J is TRBJ1-1 and V is TRBV6-1; tentatively, D is TRBD1 (6 bases). The CDR3 totals 14 residues. CDR1 is MNHNS, CDR2 SASEGT, per germline. V lost 5 bases, J lost 6 bases, and 16 bases lay in between.

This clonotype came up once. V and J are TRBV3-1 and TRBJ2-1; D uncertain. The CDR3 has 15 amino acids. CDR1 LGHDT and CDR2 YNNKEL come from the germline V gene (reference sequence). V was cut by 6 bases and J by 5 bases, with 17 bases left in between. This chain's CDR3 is CASREEGLNHNEQFF. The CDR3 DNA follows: TGTGCCAGCAGAGAGGAAGGGTTGAACCACAATGAGCAGTTCTTC.

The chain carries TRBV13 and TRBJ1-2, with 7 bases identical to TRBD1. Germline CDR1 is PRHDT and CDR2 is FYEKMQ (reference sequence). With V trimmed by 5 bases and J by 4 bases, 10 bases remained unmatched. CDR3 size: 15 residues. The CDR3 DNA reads TGTGCCAGCAGCCCCGGGACAGTCACTCCCTATGGCTACACCTTC. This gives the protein CASSPGTVTPYGYTF.

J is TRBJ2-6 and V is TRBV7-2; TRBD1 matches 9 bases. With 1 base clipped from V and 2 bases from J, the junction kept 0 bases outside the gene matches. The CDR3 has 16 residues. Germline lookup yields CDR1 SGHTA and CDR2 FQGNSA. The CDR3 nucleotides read TGTGCCAGCAGCTTAGGACAGGGGGCTGGGGCCAACGTCCTGACTTTC. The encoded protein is CASSLGQGAGANVLTF.

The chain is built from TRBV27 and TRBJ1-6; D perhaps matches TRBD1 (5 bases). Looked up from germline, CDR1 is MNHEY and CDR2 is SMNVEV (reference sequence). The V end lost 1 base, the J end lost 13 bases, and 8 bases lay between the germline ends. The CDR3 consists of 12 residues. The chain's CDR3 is CASSLLGTPLHF. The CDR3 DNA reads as TGTGCCAGCAGTTTATTGGGGACGCCCCTCCACTTT.

CDR3 DNA sequence: TGTGCCAGCAGGGGACTAGCAGATACGCAGTATTTT. It encodes CASRGLADTQYF. V and J are TRBV2 and TRBJ2-3; 8 bases align to TRBD2. Looked up from germline, CDR1 is SNHLY and CDR2 is FYNNEI. The CDR3 has 12 residues. V lost 6 bases and J lost 4; bases outside the gene matches: 0.

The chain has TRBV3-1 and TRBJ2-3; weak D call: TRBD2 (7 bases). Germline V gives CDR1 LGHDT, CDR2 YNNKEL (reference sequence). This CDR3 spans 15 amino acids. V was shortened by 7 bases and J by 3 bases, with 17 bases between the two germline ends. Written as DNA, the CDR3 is TGTGCCAGCAACCCTTCGGGGGGCCTAACAGATACGCAGTATTTT. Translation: CASNPSGGLTDTQYF.

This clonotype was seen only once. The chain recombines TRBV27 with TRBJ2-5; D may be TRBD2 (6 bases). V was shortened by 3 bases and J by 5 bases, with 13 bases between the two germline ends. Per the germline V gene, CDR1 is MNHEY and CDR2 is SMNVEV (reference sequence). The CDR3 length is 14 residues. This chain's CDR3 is CASSFSRGGETQYF. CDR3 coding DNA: TGTGCCAGCAGTTTCAGCAGAGGAGGGGAGACCCAGTACTTC.

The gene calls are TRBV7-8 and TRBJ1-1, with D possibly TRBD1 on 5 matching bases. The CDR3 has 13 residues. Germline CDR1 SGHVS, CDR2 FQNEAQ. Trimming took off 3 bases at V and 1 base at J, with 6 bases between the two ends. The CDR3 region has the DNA TGTGCCAGCAGCTTGCAGGGGAACACTGAAGCTTTCTTT. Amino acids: CASSLQGNTEAFF.